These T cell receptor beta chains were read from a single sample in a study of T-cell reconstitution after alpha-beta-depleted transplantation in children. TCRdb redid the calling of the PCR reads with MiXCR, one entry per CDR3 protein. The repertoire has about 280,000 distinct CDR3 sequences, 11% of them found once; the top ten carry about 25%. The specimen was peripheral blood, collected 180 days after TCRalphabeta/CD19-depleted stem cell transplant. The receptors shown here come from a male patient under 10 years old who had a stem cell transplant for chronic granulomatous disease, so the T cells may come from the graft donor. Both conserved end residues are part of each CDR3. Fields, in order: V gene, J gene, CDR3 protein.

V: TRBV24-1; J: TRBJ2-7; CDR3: CATRPSGNGVHEQYF
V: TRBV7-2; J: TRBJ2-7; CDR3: CASSLGAKGTTYEQYF
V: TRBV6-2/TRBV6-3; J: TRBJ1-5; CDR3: CASRKLGTADSNQPQHF
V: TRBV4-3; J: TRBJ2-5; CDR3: CASSQEGREETQYF
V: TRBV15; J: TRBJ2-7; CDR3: CATSTNSAGSPDEQYF
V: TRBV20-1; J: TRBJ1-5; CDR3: CSAPNGAGLNQPQHF
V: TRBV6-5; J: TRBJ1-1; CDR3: CASSYANRPNTEAFF
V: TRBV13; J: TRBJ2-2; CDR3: CASSLGFTGELFF
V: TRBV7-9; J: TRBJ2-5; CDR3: CASSHPGRGLDQYF
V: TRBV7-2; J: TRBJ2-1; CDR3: CASSFKAIRVGEQFF
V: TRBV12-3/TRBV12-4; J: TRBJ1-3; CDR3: CASKFVGNTIYF
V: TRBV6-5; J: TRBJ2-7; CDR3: CASSYLSRVSYEQYF
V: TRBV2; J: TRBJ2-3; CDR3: CASSDGGRTDTQYF
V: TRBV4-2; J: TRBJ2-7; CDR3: CASSQDKGRRNYEQYF
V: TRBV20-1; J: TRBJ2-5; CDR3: CSARGGFQETQYF
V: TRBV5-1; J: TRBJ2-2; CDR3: CATSTGHTGELFF
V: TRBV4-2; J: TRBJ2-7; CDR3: CASSQDPGTVLYEQYF
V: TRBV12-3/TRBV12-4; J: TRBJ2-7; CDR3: CASSLAAPYEQYF
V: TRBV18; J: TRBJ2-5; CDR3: CASSASDDAETQYF
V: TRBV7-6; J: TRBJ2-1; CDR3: CASSRGPANEQFF
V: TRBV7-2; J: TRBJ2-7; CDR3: CASSLVNSYEQYF
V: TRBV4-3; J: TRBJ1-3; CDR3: CASSQDDSLSGNTIYF
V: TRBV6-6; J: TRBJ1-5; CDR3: CASSPGLQPQHF
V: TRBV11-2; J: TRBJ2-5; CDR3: CASSLWVQAGRYQETQYF
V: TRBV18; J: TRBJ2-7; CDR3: CASSLTPPPYEQYF
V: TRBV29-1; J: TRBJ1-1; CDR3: CSVVRRRTNTEAFF
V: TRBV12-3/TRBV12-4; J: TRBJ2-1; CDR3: CASSLMGSTVYNEQFF
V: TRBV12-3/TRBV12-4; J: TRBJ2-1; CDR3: CASSLLRNHNEQFF
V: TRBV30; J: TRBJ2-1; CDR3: CAWKRHEQFF
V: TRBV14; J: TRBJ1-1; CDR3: CASSQPNTEAFF
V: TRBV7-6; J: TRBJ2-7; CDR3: CASSLVGARYEQYF
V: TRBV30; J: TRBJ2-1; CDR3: CAWTPGLAGYNEQFF
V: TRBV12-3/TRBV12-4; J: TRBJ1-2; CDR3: CASSPNRVGGYTF
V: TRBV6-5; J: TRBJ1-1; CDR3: CASSFSSGTGILDTEAFF
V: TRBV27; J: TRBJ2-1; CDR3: CASSLRAGGSYNEQFF
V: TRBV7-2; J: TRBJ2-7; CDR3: CASSLGWSGNTYEQYF
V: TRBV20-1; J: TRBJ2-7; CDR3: CSAGSWGLYEQYF
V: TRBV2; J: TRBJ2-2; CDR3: CASRGGFNTGELFF
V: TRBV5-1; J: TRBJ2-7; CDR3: CASSLDRLTGYEQYF
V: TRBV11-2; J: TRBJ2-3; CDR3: CASSATSHLRVPSDTQYF
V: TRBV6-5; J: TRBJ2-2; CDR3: CASSPWGGTGELFF
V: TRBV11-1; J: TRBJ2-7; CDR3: CASSRPGQGVYEQYF
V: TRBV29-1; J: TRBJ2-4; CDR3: CSVVPGQHTKNIQYF
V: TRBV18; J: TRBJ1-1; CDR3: CASSPQPRAGSSEAFF
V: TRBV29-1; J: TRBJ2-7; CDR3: CSGGQGTGSFEQYF
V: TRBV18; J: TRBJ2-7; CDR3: CASSPRDRVKLGEQYF
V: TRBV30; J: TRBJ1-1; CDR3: CAWRLPGWLNTEAFF
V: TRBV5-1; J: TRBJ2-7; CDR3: CASSRGQEEYEQYF
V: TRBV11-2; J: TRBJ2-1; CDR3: CASSLGLAGGYNEQFF
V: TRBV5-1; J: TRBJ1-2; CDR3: CASSLAGYSGYTF
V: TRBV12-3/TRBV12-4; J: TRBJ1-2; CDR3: CASSHRGGNGYTF
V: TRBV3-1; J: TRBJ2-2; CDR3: CASSQLAEPNTGELFF
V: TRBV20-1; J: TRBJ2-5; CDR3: CSARTPNSRTETQYF
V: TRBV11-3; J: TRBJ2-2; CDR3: CASSPTSGRTGELFF
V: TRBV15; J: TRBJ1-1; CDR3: CATSSDRANTEAFF